Listed below are T cell receptor beta chains from one sample, sequenced in a study of identical twins. Via MiXCR, TCRdb re-called the 5' RACE reads, giving one row per CDR3 protein. The sample holds approximately 490,000 distinct CDR3 sequences, about a fifth seen once. The sample also formed part of further work on yellow fever vaccine responses in identical twins.

Sequencing input: CD4+ T cells sorted from blood. The receptors shown here come from a woman younger than 35 in good health. CDR3s include the opening cysteine and the closing phenylalanine or tryptophan. The D gene is left open where the match is weak. Clone size is stated in some rows and not others, as once, few, many or a class when expanded.

J gene,clone size,V gene,D gene,CDR3 DNA,CDR3 protein
TRBJ2-2,few,TRBV7-9,.,TGTGCCAGCACCTTGATAGGGGCCGGGGAGCTGTTTTTT,CASTLIGAGELFF
TRBJ2-3,few,TRBV12-3/TRBV12-4,.,TGTGCCAGCAGTTTAGCGCTAGGGAGAGGGGGAAGAGATACGCAGTATTTT,CASSLALGRGGRDTQYF
TRBJ2-1,.,TRBV4-2,.,TGTGCCAGCAGCCAAGAACTGTTGGGGGTTACCTCCTACAATGAGCAGTTCTTC,CASSQELLGVTSYNEQFF
TRBJ2-5,.,TRBV29-1,TRBD1,TGCAGCGTTAACATTGGGACAGGGGAGCGAGAGACCCAGTACTTC,CSVNIGTGERETQYF
TRBJ2-5,few,TRBV29-1,TRBD2,TGCAGCGGGGCGGGGGGACAAACGATCGAAGAGACCCAGTACTTC,CSGAGGQTIEETQYF
TRBJ2-2,few,TRBV20-1,.,TGCAGTGCTAGGTCCCTAGCCGGGGAGCTGTTTTTT,CSARSLAGELFF
TRBJ2-4,.,TRBV15,.,TGTGCCACCAGCAGAGATTGGGCAGCCAAAAACATTCAGTACTTC,CATSRDWAAKNIQYF
TRBJ2-3,once,TRBV3-1,.,TGTGCCAGCAGCCAAGTTCTGGGAATCCCCACAGATACGCAGTATTTT,CASSQVLGIPTDTQYF
TRBJ2-3,.,TRBV12-3/TRBV12-4,.,TGTGCCAGCAGTTTGGGGGGCAATCGAGGAGATACGCAGTATTTT,CASSLGGNRGDTQYF
TRBJ1-1,few,TRBV5-1,.,TGCGCCAGCAGCGTAAATCGGGTTACTGAAGCTTTCTTT,CASSVNRVTEAFF
TRBJ2-3,once,TRBV2,.,TGTGCCAGCAGGCCAATGTCCGACACAGATACGCAGTATTTT,CASRPMSDTDTQYF
TRBJ2-3,.,TRBV20-1,.,TGCAGTGCTAGAGGGGGATGGGGTCCTACGGTGCCCACAGATACGCAGTATTTT,CSARGGWGPTVPTDTQYF
TRBJ2-7,.,TRBV29-1,TRBD2,TGCAGCGTTGAAGGGGGGGGGAAGACCTACGAGCAGTACTTC,CSVEGGGKTYEQYF
TRBJ1-2,.,TRBV27,TRBD1,TGTGCCAGCACCTTAGGACAGGGTCATGGCTACACCTTC,CASTLGQGHGYTF
TRBJ2-7,.,TRBV3-1,.,TGTGCCAGCAGCCAGGACTACAGGGTCACGTACTTC,CASSQDYRVTYF
TRBJ2-2,.,TRBV27,.,TGTGCCAGCAGTTTCATAGACAGGCCCGCCGGGGAGCTGTTTTTT,CASSFIDRPAGELFF
TRBJ2-6,few,TRBV10-3,.,TGTGCCATCAGGGCATCAACGGGGGCCTCTGGGGCCAACGTCCTGACTTTC,CAIRASTGASGANVLTF
TRBJ2-1,few,TRBV11-2,TRBD2,TGTGCCAGCAGCTTAGCAGATCTGGGGGGGAACAATGAGCAGTTCTTC,CASSLADLGGNNEQFF
TRBJ1-1,few,TRBV12-3/TRBV12-4,.,TGTGCCAGCAGTTTAGGGGGGGGCAGACAAAACACTGAAGCTTTCTTT,CASSLGGGRQNTEAFF
TRBJ2-2,.,TRBV9,TRBD2,TGTGCCAGCAGCGCCAGACTAGCGGGAACCTCCGGGGAGCTGTTTTTT,CASSARLAGTSGELFF
TRBJ1-4,.,TRBV20-1,.,TGCAGTGCTCAGAGACAGGACTTGGGCGGAAAACTGTTTTTT,CSAQRQDLGGKLFF
TRBJ2-6,few,TRBV6-1,TRBD1,TGTGCCAGCAGGTCCGGGACAGGGGGAACTGGGGCCAACGTCCTGACTTTC,CASRSGTGGTGANVLTF
TRBJ2-2,.,TRBV25-1,TRBD2,TGTGCCAGCAGTGGACCAGCGGGGGGGCCATCTATCGGGGAGCTGTTTTTT,CASSGPAGGPSIGELFF
TRBJ2-1,few,TRBV5-1,TRBD1,TGCGCCAGCAGCTACCTTCCCGGGACAGGGGTCGACAATGAGCAGTTCTTC,CASSYLPGTGVDNEQFF
TRBJ2-3,.,TRBV7-9,.,TGTGCCAGCAGCTTAATCGGTACGCAGTATTTT,CASSLIGTQYF
TRBJ2-1,few,TRBV6-1,.,TGTGCCAGCAGGAGAGGAGCCTACAATGAGCAGTTCTTC,CASRRGAYNEQFF
TRBJ2-7,.,TRBV20-1,TRBD1,TGCAGTGCTCTCCGGGACAGCACCTACGAGCAGTACTTC,CSALRDSTYEQYF
TRBJ2-1,.,TRBV12-3/TRBV12-4,.,TGTGCCAGCAGCCCAAATCAAATTAGTAACAATGAGCAGTTCTTC,CASSPNQISNNEQFF
TRBJ2-1,.,TRBV5-1,TRBD2,TGCGCCAGCAGCTGGGGGACTAGCGGGAGGGCAGGTGAGCAGTTCTTC,CASSWGTSGRAGEQFF
TRBJ1-1,once,TRBV20-1,.,TGCAGTGCTAGAGATCGGGAGATCATGAACACTGAAGCTTTCTTT,CSARDREIMNTEAFF
TRBJ1-6,.,TRBV12-3/TRBV12-4,TRBD1,TGTGCCAGCATTAGGACAGGGCGCGTGAATTCACCCCTCCACTTT,CASIRTGRVNSPLHF
TRBJ2-7,.,TRBV7-9,.,TGTGCCAGCAGCGGAGGGAACGAGCAGTACTTC,CASSGGNEQYF
TRBJ2-4,.,TRBV11-2,.,TGTGCCAGCAGCACGGGGGCAGCCAAAAACATTCAGTACTTC,CASSTGAAKNIQYF
TRBJ2-5,.,TRBV12-3/TRBV12-4,TRBD2,TGTGCCAGCAGTCAAGCGGGAGGGGACTTGTACCAAGAGACCCAGTACTTC,CASSQAGGDLYQETQYF
TRBJ1-1,few,TRBV20-1,TRBD1,TGCAGTGCCAAGGGGGCAGGGGGCGTCACTGAAGCTTTCTTT,CSAKGAGGVTEAFF
TRBJ1-2,.,TRBV4-1,.,TGCGCCAGCAGCCACGGTACCTATGGCTACACCTTC,CASSHGTYGYTF
TRBJ2-3,.,TRBV7-3,TRBD2,TGTGCCAGCAGCTTAACGGGACTAGCGGGAGGCCCCGCGGGGACGCAGTATTTT,CASSLTGLAGGPAGTQYF
TRBJ2-5,few,TRBV7-2,.,TGTGCCAGCAGCGCCGGACAGGGCGGGGGGGAGACCCAGTACTTC,CASSAGQGGGETQYF
TRBJ2-5,.,TRBV6-5,.,TGTGCCAGCAGTTATTGGGCTAAGCGGCAAGAGACCCAGTACTTC,CASSYWAKRQETQYF
TRBJ2-2,few,TRBV12-3/TRBV12-4,.,TGTGCCACCTATTGGGGGGCGGGTACCGGGGAGCTGTTTTTT,CATYWGAGTGELFF
TRBJ2-3,.,TRBV28,.,TGTGCCAGCAGTTTAGCGGTACAACGCGATACGCAGTATTTT,CASSLAVQRDTQYF
TRBJ2-7,.,TRBV12-3/TRBV12-4,TRBD2,TGTGCCAGCAGTCCGCGGACTAGCGGGAGAGTCGGGCAGTACTTC,CASSPRTSGRVGQYF